The 28 T cell receptor beta chains in this list originate from one sample, sequenced in a study of blood T cell repertoires in COVID-19. The method was immunoSEQ multiplex PCR; TCRdb's version includes in-frame clones alone and lacks a portion of them. This table has about 150,000 clones, roughly 83% appearing once. Sequenced sample: peripheral blood. These receptors were collected from a man aged 18 to 29 with active or convalescent COVID-19.

The sample holds one count of this clone. This chain joins TRBV19 and TRBJ1-3, with D possibly matching TRBD1 (5 bases). This CDR3 contains 14 residues. Per germline, CDR1 LNHDA and CDR2 SQIVND (reference sequence). CDR3: CATRRGNSGNTIYF. The CDR3 DNA sequence: TGTGCTACGAGACGGGGGAACTCTGGAAACACCATATATTTT.

This rearrangement joins TRBV6-1 to TRBJ2-1, with TRBD2 matching over 11 bases. CDR1 is MNHNS and CDR2 is SASEGT in the germline V gene. This CDR3 is built from 19 residues. V shed 4 bases, J shed 1 base, and the junction held 12 bases outside the gene matches. The CDR3 sequence is CASSGILAGVGRSYNEQFF. CDR3 sequence (DNA): TGTGCCAGCAGTGGAATACTAGCGGGAGTTGGCCGATCCTACAATGAGCAGTTCTTC.

The CDR3, as DNA: TGTGCCAGCAGGGAACAGGGTGGCTACGAGCAGTACTTC. Translated: CASREQGGYEQYF. The V gene is TRBV28, the J gene TRBJ2-7, with D perhaps matching TRBD1 (6 bases). The V end lost 6 bases, the J end lost 3 bases, and 12 bases lay between the germline ends. The length of the CDR3 is 13 residues. Per the germline V gene, CDR1 is MDHEN and CDR2 is SYDVKM. Supplemented by reference TRBV28 and TRBJ2-7, the full variable domain reads DVKVTQSSRYLVKRTGEKVFLECVQDMDHENMFWYRQDPGLGLRLIYFSYDVKMKEKGDIPEGYSVSREKKERFSLILESASTNQTSMYLCASREQGGYEQYFGPGTRLTVT.

The chain is built from TRBV5-6 and TRBJ2-5, with a possible D match to TRBD1 (6 bases). Trimming shortened V by 4 bases and J by 5 bases, and 15 bases separated the two germline ends. The CDR3 runs 14 residues. Germline loops: CDR1 SGHDT, CDR2 YYEEEE. CDR3 nucleotides: TGTGCCAGCAGCACAAACAGGGTCGCGGAGACCCAGTACTTC. This codes for CASSTNRVAETQYF.

This chain links TRBV5-1 with TRBJ2-2; D perhaps matches TRBD2 (6 bases). Trimming took off 4 bases at V and 4 bases at J, with 14 bases between the two ends. The CDR3 totals 15 residues. Germline CDR1 and CDR2: SGHRS and YFSETQ. The CDR3 is CASSRSGTGTGELFF. The CDR3 nucleotides are TGCGCCAGCAGCCGCTCGGGGACTGGCACCGGGGAGCTGTTTTTT.

This rearrangement joins TRBV10-3 to TRBJ1-5; 8 positions agree with TRBD1. The CDR3 contains 15 residues. V dropped 2 bases and J dropped 7; count of bases not matched to a gene: 7. Germline values: CDR1 ENHRY, CDR2 SYGVKD. DNA of the CDR3: TGTGCCATCAGTGAGGGGACAGGCCGTCTGCAGCCCCAGCATTTT. Its protein is CAISEGTGRLQPQHF.

This clone was recorded a few times. This sequence joins TRBV24-1 and TRBJ1-5; the match to TRBD1 covers 7 bases. The CDR3 is 14 residues long. With 5 bases clipped from V and 7 bases from J, the junction kept 7 bases outside the gene matches. The germline V gene has CDR1 KGHDR and CDR2 SFDVKD. The CDR3 DNA reads as TGTGCCACCAGTGGAGGGGGCGACTTGCAGCCCCAGCATTTT. This codes for CATSGGGDLQPQHF.

The rearrangement joins TRBV2 to TRBJ2-5; 7 bases align to TRBD1. Unmatched junction bases numbered 11, after V lost 6 bases and J lost 1 base. This CDR3 spans 16 amino acids. The V gene's germline CDR1 is SNHLY and CDR2 FYNNEI. The CDR3 nucleotides read TGTGCCAGCAGAGTGCCACCCTGGGACAGCCAAGAGACCCAGTACTTC. This encodes CASRVPPWDSQETQYF.

The chain combines TRBV2 with TRBJ1-1, with unresolved D. The CDR3 has 15 amino acids. Germline assignment: CDR1 SNHLY and CDR2 FYNNEI. The V end lost 2 bases, the J end lost 2 bases, and 12 bases lay between the germline ends. The CDR3 nucleotides read TGTGCCAGCAGTGAATCTCATCGGGTTAACACTGAAGCTTTCTTT. It translates to CASSESHRVNTEAFF.

This chain uses TRBV7-8 with TRBJ2-1; 9 nucleotides match TRBD1. The CDR3 is 14 amino acids. J lost 12 bases, V lost 4 bases, and 10 bases had no gene match. The germline gives CDR1 SGHVS, CDR2 FQNEAQ. This CDR3 is CASSSAGQGLGQFF. The DNA of the CDR3 is TGTGCCAGCAGCTCCGCGGGACAGGGATTGGGGCAGTTCTTC.

The rearrangement joins TRBV19 to TRBJ2-2, with D possibly being TRBD2 (6 bases). In germline, CDR1 is LNHDA, CDR2 SQIVND (reference sequence). Trimming took 5 bases from V and 6 from J, leaving 7 bases between them. There are 12 residues in the CDR3. CDR3 DNA: TGTGCCAGTAGTGGGGGGTCCGGGGAGCTGTTTTTT. Protein: CASSGGSGELFF.

J is TRBJ2-3 and V is TRBV5-1; no firm D call. Germline-derived CDR1 and CDR2 are SGHRS and YFSETQ. Trimming stripped 0 bases from V and 3 bases from J, with 5 bases between. This CDR3 is built from 13 residues. The CDR3 region has the DNA TGCGCCAGCAGCTTGGAACAAACAGATACGCAGTATTTT. This encodes CASSLEQTDTQYF.

This clone occurred a few times. The chain recombines TRBV6-1 with TRBJ2-6; D not certain. Per the germline V gene, CDR1 is MNHNS and CDR2 is SASEGT. The V end was cut by 7 bases, the J end by 0 bases, with 16 bases between. The CDR3 consists of 17 residues. The CDR3 here is CASNDWAVSSGANVLTF. CDR3 DNA: TGTGCCAGCAATGATTGGGCAGTGAGCTCTGGGGCCAACGTCCTGACTTTC.

This chain joins TRBV27 and TRBJ1-1; D is undetermined. The CDR3 is made up of 14 amino acids. The germline CDR1 and CDR2 sequences are MNHEY and SMNVEV (reference sequence). V lost 4 bases and J 3 bases, leaving 12 bases between the germline ends. CDR3 coding DNA: TGTGCCAGCAGTTGGAATGGGGAGTACACTGAAGCTTTCTTT. Its protein product is CASSWNGEYTEAFF.

The chain employs TRBV7-2 and TRBJ1-5, with D possibly TRBD1 on 5 matching bases. Germline V CDR1 and CDR2: SGHTA, FQGNSA. Trimming left V 1 base short and J 5 bases short, with 15 bases between. This CDR3 is 16 amino acids long. The CDR3 protein is CASSLVGGGGHQPQHF. The CDR3 DNA sequence: TGTGCCAGCAGCTTAGTTGGTGGGGGAGGGCATCAGCCCCAGCATTTT.

The chain is built from TRBV7-9 and TRBJ1-1; D might be TRBD1 (6 bases). Germline assignment: CDR1 SEHNR and CDR2 FQNEAQ (reference sequence). CDR3 length: 11 amino acids. Between the trimmed V and J ends, which lost 11 bases and 4 bases, there was a span of 11 bases. DNA for the CDR3: TGTGCCGCCAGGACAGCCACTGAAGCTTTCTTT. It encodes CAARTATEAFF.

The genes are TRBV19 and TRBJ2-5; the match to TRBD2 covers 10 bases. Germline V lookup: CDR1 LNHDA, CDR2 SQIVND (reference sequence). This CDR3 spans 15 amino acids. J gave up 1 base and V 3 bases, and 2 bases lay outside the gene matches. The CDR3 coding sequence is TGTGCCAGTAGTATGGTAGCGGGGGGCCAAGAGACCCAGTACTTC. Translated: CASSMVAGGQETQYF.

Many counts were recorded for this clone. The chain combines TRBV25-1 with TRBJ2-2; D is unresolved. V lost 5 bases, J lost 0 bases, and 19 bases lay in between. Germline-derived CDR1 and CDR2 are MGHDK and SYGVNS. CDR3 length: 18 residues. The CDR3 is CASSQNTYREPNTGELFF. The DNA for the CDR3 is TGTGCCAGCAGTCAAAATACATACAGAGAACCGAACACCGGGGAGCTGTTTTTT.

The CDR3 is CASSRQDRGFYGYTF. DNA for the CDR3: TGTGCCAGCAGCCGCCAGGACAGGGGATTCTATGGCTACACCTTC. The chain is built from TRBV6-5 and TRBJ1-2, with 9 positions matching TRBD1. CDR1 and CDR2 from the germline V gene are MNHEY and SVGAGI. V dropped 6 bases and J dropped 4; count of bases not matched to a gene: 9. The CDR3 runs 15 residues.

This chain joins TRBV6-5 and TRBJ1-5, with 7 bases identical to TRBD1. V shed 7 bases and J 5 bases; nucleotides not matched to a gene: 5. The length of the CDR3 is 13 residues. The germline CDR1 and CDR2 sequences are MNHEY and SVGAGI. The CDR3 reads CASMWDRDQPQHF. In DNA form, the CDR3 reads TGTGCCAGCATGTGGGACAGAGATCAGCCCCAGCATTTT.

The genes are TRBV5-5 and TRBJ1-2, with D possibly matching TRBD1 (6 bases). The CDR3 spans 15 residues. CDR1 SGHKS and CDR2 YYEKEE come from the germline V gene (reference sequence). V was shortened by 4 bases and J by 4 bases, with 17 bases between the two germline ends. The CDR3 sequence is CASSMAGDTGYGYTF. In DNA form, the CDR3 reads TGTGCCAGCAGCATGGCAGGGGATACAGGCTATGGCTACACCTTC.

This chain connects TRBV6-5 to TRBJ1-2, with a weak D call TRBD1 (5 bases). Trimming removed 0 bases from V and 3 bases from J, with 11 bases in between. CDR1 is MNHEY, CDR2 SVGAGI, per germline. CDR3 size: 15 residues. CDR3 nucleotide sequence: TGTGCCAGCAGTTACTCCGGCAGGGTGGACTATGGCTACACCTTC. Translating gives CASSYSGRVDYGYTF.

V usage is TRBV6-2 or TRBV6-3 and J usage is TRBJ1-4, with no clear D. There are 14 residues in the CDR3. V was clipped by 2 bases and J by 7 bases, with 11 bases between them. In germline, CDR1 is MNHEY, CDR2 SVGEGT. Here the CDR3 DNA reads TGTGCCAGCAGTTACCCAGCGGGAGGTGAAAAACTGTTTTTT. This codes for CASSYPAGGEKLFF.

The V gene is TRBV6-6, the J gene TRBJ1-1, with unresolved D. The germline V gene has CDR1 MNHNY and CDR2 SVGAGI (reference sequence). CDR3 length: 14 residues. Between the trimmed V and J ends, which lost 2 bases and 1 base, there was a span of 8 bases. CDR3 region: CASSYRLQNTEAFF. As DNA, the CDR3 is TGTGCCAGCAGTTACAGACTCCAGAACACTGAAGCTTTCTTT.

The CDR3, as DNA: TGTGCCGGGGGACTAGCGGCTAGCACAGATACGCAGTATTTT. This sequence encodes CAGGLAASTDTQYF. J is TRBJ2-3 and V is TRBV11-2, with 11 bases lining up with TRBD2. The CDR3 extends over 14 amino acids. Germline V lookup: CDR1 SGHAT, CDR2 FQNNGV. V lost 11 bases to trimming and J lost 0 bases; unmatched junction nucleotides: 4.

The V and J genes are TRBV3-1 (or the pseudogene TRBV3-2) and TRBJ2-7; D possibly corresponds to TRBD2 (5 bases). The CDR3 consists of 15 residues. V was cut by 0 bases and J by 3 bases, with 12 bases left in between. CDR1 is LGHDT and CDR2 is YNNKEL in the germline V gene (reference sequence). CDR3 amino acids: CASSQDSAPSYEQYF. The CDR3 region has the DNA TGTGCCAGCAGCCAAGATAGCGCACCTAGCTACGAGCAGTACTTC.

The chain joins TRBV5-1 to TRBJ1-1; no reliable D call. Deletions cut 0 bases from V and 1 base from J, with 10 bases between. The CDR3 totals 15 residues. From germline, CDR1 is SGHRS and CDR2 YFSETQ. The CDR3 is CASSLDLFENTEAFF. As DNA, the CDR3 is TGCGCCAGCAGCTTGGATCTATTCGAGAACACTGAAGCTTTCTTT.

DNA for the CDR3: TGCGCCAGCAGCCGAACCGGGACTTTCACAGATACGCAGTATTTT. The encoded protein is CASSRTGTFTDTQYF. The rearrangement uses TRBV4-1 and TRBJ2-3, with a weak D call TRBD2 (6 bases). The ends were cut back, 4 bases at V and 2 bases at J, with 13 bases in the middle. The CDR3 covers 15 residues. CDR1 and CDR2 from the germline V gene are MGHRA and YSYEKL.